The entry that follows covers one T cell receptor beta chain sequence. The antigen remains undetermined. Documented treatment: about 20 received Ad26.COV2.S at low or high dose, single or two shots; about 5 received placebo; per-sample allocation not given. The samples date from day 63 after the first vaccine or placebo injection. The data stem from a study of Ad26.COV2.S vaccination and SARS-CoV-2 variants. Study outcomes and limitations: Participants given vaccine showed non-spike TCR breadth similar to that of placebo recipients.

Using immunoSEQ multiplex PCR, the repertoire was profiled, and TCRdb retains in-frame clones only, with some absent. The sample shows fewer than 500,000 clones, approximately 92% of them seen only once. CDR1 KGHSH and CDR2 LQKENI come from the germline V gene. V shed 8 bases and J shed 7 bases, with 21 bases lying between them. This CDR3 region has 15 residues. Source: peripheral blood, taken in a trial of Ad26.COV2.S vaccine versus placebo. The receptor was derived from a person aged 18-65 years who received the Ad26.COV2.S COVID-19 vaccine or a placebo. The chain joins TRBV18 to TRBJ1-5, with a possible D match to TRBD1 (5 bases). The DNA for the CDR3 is TGTGCCAGCGGGACCAATGCGGGCAGGGACCAGCCCCAGCATTTT. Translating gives CASGTNAGRDQPQHF. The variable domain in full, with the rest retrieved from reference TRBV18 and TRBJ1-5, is NAGVMQNPRHLVRRRGQEARLRCSPMKGHSHVYWYRQLPEEGLKFMVYLQKENIIDESGMPKERFSAEFPKEGPSILRIQQVVRGDSAAYFCASGTNAGRDQPQHFGDGTRLSIL.